This T cell receptor (beta chain) was captured by sequencing in a study of T cells in Graves' hyperthyroidism and ophthalmopathy (dated by TCRdb to the late 2010s). As for the study more broadly: To identify distinguishing TCR V-J signatures, a discovery cohort of some 100 patients was used, comprising 40 to 45 with Graves' ophthalmopathy and 57 with stable Graves' hyperthyroidism. Whether ophthalmopathy could be predicted prospectively was tested in an independent validation cohort made up of 18 to 20 hyperthyroidism patients plus 17 patients who later progressed to ophthalmopathy. The roughly 91 discovery patients were randomly divided into training and test sets at a 7:3 ratio. Thyroid tissue and blood T-cell repertoires from roughly six Graves' hyperthyroidism patients were also compared in the study. Following sampling, methimazole starting at 30 mg daily was given to hyperthyroidism patients, and high-dose intravenous methylprednisolone was given to ophthalmopathy patients. The paper describes TCR Vbeta CDR3 sequencing of 135 peripheral blood samples, made up of 40 to 45 ophthalmopathy patients, 70 to 80 hyperthyroidism patients and 17 progressor patients.

This clonotype was detected a few times. No cognate antigen has been identified for it. It has no much larger one-base neighbor in the sample; base qualities were not kept. The TCR beta CDR3 regions were amplified from RNA transcripts. The TCR CDR3 was subjected to a first round of RT-PCR using the HTBI primer set and the Qiagen OneStep RT-PCR kit. A second multiplex PCR round built the libraries, followed by size selection and purification. Paired-end sequencing of the libraries was performed with 100 bp reads on an Illumina HiSeq2000. In the paper's pipeline: SOAPnuke was used to process the raw data, removing reads that contained adapters or uncalled bases, had a mean Phred below 15, or lacked an exact match to the constant primer or identifier. COPE v1.2.5 was used to merge high-quality paired reads, and clonotypes were defined as unique nucleotide sequences. MiTCR v1.1 was used to align the clonotypes against IMGT TRBV, TRBD and TRBJ reference segments. The analysis included only V-J combinations with a frequency above 0.0001, which together covered 99% to 99.2% of the repertoires. A TCS score was defined as the ratio between F50 (clonal expansion) and ExV (chaos), using BLOSUM62-based TCRdist between CDR3 peptides within each V-J. Welch's t-statistics and random forest reduced around 510 V-J features to around 14, which were used in a naive Bayes classifier (R e1071). The raw public reads went through TCRdb reprocessing: fastp at Q25, MiXCR clone calling, in-frame beta chains kept. Entries are consolidated by CDR3 protein sequence, retaining the most common genes and DNA. The V and J calls reflect TCRdb's pipeline rather than the authors' work. This sample lists hundreds of thousands of distinct CDR3 sequences; approximately 44% were detected once. Together, the top ten hold 8.2% of the sample.

CDR1 and CDR2, per the germline V gene, are MNHNS and SASEGT. Its CDR3 holds 15 amino acids, cysteine through phenylalanine. The DNA shown is the 45-base CDR3, in frame from base 1. V and J lose 6 bases and 1 base, and a span of 15 bases separates them. Stable Graves' hyperthyroidism was defined as the absence of progression to ophthalmopathy over 18 months of follow-up. Hyperthyroidism patients were aged 18 to 65 years and newly diagnosed, with disease duration of less than 2 months. Exclusion was applied to patients with uncontrolled infections, other autoimmune diseases, pregnancy or lactation. Clinical symptoms, serum thyroxine and TRAb, thyroid ultrasound, and orbital computed tomography formed the basis for the diagnoses. Total RNA was extracted with Trizol reagent, and quality was checked on an Agilent 2100 Bioanalyzer. The paper as a whole reports these results and caveats: Most expanded thyroid clonotypes (frequency above 0.001) were also detected in blood, suggesting blood repertoires may reflect thyroid immune responses. No statistical method was used to fix the sample size in advance, and group allocation was not hidden from the investigators. In validation, progression to ophthalmopathy was predicted by the model with more than 65% sensitivity and 72% to 85% specificity, a median of roughly 6.4 months before onset. Ophthalmopathy was separated from stable hyperthyroidism by a 13 V-J signature model, with over 85% sensitivity and 81% to 82% specificity obtained in cross-validation and 80%/75% obtained in testing.

The chain was built from TRBV6-1 and TRBJ1-1; perhaps TRBD1 is the D gene, with 6 bases matching. The sequence was collected from a woman younger than 30 with Graves' hyperthyroidism. Donor details come from another sample of the same person, matched by shared clones. Source material: peripheral blood or thyroid tissue (not recorded which). The DNA sequence reads TGTGCCAGCAGCCCCGATCTGGGACAGAACACTGAAGCTTTCTTT. This yields the protein CASSPDLGQNTEAFF.